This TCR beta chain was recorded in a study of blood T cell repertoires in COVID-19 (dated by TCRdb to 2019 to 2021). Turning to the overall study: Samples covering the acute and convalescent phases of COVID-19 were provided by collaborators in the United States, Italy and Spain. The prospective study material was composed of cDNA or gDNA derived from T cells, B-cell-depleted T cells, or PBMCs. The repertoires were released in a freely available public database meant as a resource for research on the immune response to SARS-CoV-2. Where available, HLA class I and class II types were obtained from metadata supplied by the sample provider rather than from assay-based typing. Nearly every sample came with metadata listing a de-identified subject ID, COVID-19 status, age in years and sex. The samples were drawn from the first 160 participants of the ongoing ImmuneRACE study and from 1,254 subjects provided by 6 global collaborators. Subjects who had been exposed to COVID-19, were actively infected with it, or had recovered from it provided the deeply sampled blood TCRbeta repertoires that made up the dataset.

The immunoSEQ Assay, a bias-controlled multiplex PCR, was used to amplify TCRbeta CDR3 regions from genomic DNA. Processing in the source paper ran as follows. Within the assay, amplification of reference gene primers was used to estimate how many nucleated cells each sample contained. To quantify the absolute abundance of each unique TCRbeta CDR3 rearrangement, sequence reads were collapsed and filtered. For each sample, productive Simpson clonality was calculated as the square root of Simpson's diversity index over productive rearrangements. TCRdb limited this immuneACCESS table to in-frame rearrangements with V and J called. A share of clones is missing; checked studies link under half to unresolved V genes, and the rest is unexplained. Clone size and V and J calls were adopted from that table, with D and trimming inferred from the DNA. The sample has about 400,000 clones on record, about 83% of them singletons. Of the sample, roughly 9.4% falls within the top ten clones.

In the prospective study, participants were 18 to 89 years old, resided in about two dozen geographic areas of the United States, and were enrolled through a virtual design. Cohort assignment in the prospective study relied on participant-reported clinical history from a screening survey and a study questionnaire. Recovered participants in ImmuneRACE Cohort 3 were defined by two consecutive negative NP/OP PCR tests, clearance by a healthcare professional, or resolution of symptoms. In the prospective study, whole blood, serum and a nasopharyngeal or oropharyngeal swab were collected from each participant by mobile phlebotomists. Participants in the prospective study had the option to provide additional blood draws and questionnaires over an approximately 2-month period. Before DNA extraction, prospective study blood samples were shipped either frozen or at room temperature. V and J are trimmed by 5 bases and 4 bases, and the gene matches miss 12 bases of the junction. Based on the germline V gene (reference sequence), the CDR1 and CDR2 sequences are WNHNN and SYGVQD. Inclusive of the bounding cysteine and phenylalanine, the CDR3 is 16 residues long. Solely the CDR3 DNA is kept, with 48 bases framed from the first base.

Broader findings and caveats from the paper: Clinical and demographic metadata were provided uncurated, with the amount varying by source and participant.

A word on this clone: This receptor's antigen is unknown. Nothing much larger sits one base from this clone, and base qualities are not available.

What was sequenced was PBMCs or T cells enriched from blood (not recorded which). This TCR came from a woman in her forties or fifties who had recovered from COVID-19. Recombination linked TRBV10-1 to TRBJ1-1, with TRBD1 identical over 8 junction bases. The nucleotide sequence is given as TGCGCCAGCAGTCCTGGACAGGGTCAATTAAGCACTGAAGCTTTCTTT. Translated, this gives CASSPGQGQLSTEAFF.